What follows are 4 T cell receptor beta chains derived from one specimen sequenced in a study of blood T cells in healthy people across ages. A second 7 to 11 cycle PCR used barcoded and J-beta primers. TCRdb ran MiXCR on the 5' RACE reads and lists one entry per CDR3 protein. The sample holds roughly 800,000 distinct CDR3 sequences, roughly 60% seen once. Sequencing was performed on blood. These receptor sequences come from a man aged 25-45 years in good health.

This clonotype was observed a few times. This chain uses TRBV28 with TRBJ2-7, with D perhaps TRBD2 (7 bases). Trimming removed 6 bases from V and 3 bases from J, with 12 bases in between. The CDR3 consists of 13 residues. Germline CDR1 and CDR2: MDHEN and SYDVKM. The CDR3 DNA reads TGTGCCAGCAGGGGAGGGGGGGTCTACGAGCAGTACTTC. As protein: CASRGGGVYEQYF.

The CDR3 region is CASSSRQGHTGELFF. The CDR3 nucleotides are TGCGCCAGCAGCTCCCGACAGGGGCACACCGGGGAGCTGTTTTTT. This chain uses TRBV5-1 with TRBJ2-2; 8 positions agree with TRBD1. The CDR3 contains 15 residues. J lost 3 bases, V lost 3 bases, and 4 bases had no gene match. Germline V gene lookup returns CDR1 SGHRS and CDR2 YFSETQ.

This chain links TRBV14 with TRBJ2-2; TRBD2 agrees at 10 bases. The CDR3 runs 17 residues. V lost 1 base, J lost 5 bases, and 7 bases stayed unmatched. Germline V gene data show CDR1 as SGHDN and CDR2 as FVKESK. This CDR3 reads CASSQAILAGVTGELFF. CDR3 nucleotide sequence: TGTGCCAGCAGCCAAGCTATTCTAGCGGGAGTGACCGGGGAGCTGTTTTTT.

The rearrangement links TRBV28 to TRBJ2-1; TRBD2 matches at 8 bases. V trimming: 7 bases; J trimming: 2 bases; junction bases outside the gene matches: 10. CDR1 and CDR2 (germline): MDHEN, SYDVKM. The CDR3 runs 16 residues. This CDR3 reads CASNPRREGAYNEQFF. CDR3 bases: TGTGCCAGCAATCCCCGACGGGAGGGGGCCTACAATGAGCAGTTCTTC.